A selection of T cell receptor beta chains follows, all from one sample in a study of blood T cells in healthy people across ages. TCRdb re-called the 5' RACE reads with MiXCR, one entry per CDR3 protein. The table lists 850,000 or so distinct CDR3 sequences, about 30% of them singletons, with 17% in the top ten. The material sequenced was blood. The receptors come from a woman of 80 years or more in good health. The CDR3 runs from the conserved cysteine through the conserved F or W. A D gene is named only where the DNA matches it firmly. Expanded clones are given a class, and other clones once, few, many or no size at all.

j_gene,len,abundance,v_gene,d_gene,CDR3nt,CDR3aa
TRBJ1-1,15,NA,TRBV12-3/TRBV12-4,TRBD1,TGTGCCAGCAGTTTGGGAAAAGGGGGCCTCGGTGAAGCTTTCTTT,CASSLGKGGLGEAFF
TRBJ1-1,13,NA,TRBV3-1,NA,TGTGCCAGCAGCCACCCAAGGGTGGATGAAGCTTTCTTT,CASSHPRVDEAFF
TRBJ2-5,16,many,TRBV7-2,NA,TGTGCCAGCAGCTTAGTTTGGGAACGAACGGGGGAGACCCAGTACTTC,CASSLVWERTGETQYF
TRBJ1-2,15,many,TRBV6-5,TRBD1,TGTGCCAGCAGTTACCAGAGACAGGGTCATTATGGCTACACCTTC,CASSYQRQGHYGYTF
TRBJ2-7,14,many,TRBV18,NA,TGTGCCAGCTCACCACTACAAGACTTCTACGAGCAGTACTTC,CASSPLQDFYEQYF
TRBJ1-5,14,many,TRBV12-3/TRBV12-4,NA,TGTGCCAGCAGTTCCCAGGGTGGCAATCAGCCCCAGCATTTT,CASSSQGGNQPQHF
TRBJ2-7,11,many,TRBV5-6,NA,TGTGCCAGCAGCTTGGGGGACGAGCAGTACTTC,CASSLGDEQYF
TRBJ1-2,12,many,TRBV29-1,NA,TGCAGCGTCTCGGGGGCTAACTATGGCTACACCTTC,CSVSGANYGYTF
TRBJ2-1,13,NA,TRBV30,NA,TGTGCCTGGAGCAGGTCCGGTTACAATGAGCAGTTCTTC,CAWSRSGYNEQFF
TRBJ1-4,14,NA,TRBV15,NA,TGTGCCACCAGTAAGGGGGGTTCGAGTGAAAAACTGTTTTTT,CATSKGGSSEKLFF